Following are 20 T cell receptor beta chains from one sample sequenced in a study of shared clonotypes between healthy human individuals. The assay was immunoSEQ multiplex PCR, and TCRdb's table has in-frame clones only and misses some. The sample includes over a million clones, approximately 98.5% of them seen just once. Material: naive CD4+ T cells sorted from blood. Subset reported: CD45RA+ positively selected. The source is a man younger than 40 in good health.

This chain uses TRBV30 with TRBJ1-5, with D perhaps matching TRBD1 (6 bases). CDR1 is GTSNPN and CDR2 is SVGIG in the germline V gene (reference sequence). This CDR3 is 15 amino acids long. V gave up 1 base and J gave up 1 base, with 11 bases separating them. Written as DNA, the CDR3 is TGTGCCTGGAGTGGTTCGGGGGCGAGCAATCAGCCCCAGCATTTT. It translates to CAWSGSGASNQPQHF. Using reference TRBV30 and TRBJ1-5 for the parts outside the CDR3, the full variable domain is SQTIHQWPATLVQPVGSPLSLECTVEGTSNPNLYWYRQAAGRGLQLLFYSVGIGQISSEVPQNLSASRPQDRQFILSSKKLLLSDSGFYLCAWSGSGASNQPQHFGDGTRLSIL.

V is TRBV10-3 and J is TRBJ1-1; D is possibly TRBD1 (6 bases). The V gene's germline CDR1 is ENHRY and CDR2 SYGVKD. This CDR3 spans 12 amino acids. The V gene lost 5 bases and the J gene lost 4 bases, with 8 bases spanning the gap. The CDR3 DNA follows: TGTGCCATCAGTCCCAGGGGCACTGAAGCTTTCTTT. As protein: CAISPRGTEAFF.

The CDR3 DNA sequence: TGTGCCAGTAGTATTTCACGGGGGAATGAGCAGTTCTTC. This sequence encodes CASSISRGNEQFF. This chain joins TRBV19 and TRBJ2-1, with D possibly being TRBD2 (6 bases). The V end lost 3 bases, the J end lost 7 bases, and 10 bases lay between the germline ends. The CDR3 is 13 amino acids. From germline, CDR1 is LNHDA and CDR2 SQIVND (reference sequence). The whole variable domain, filled in from reference TRBV19 and TRBJ2-1, reads DGGITQSPKYLFRKEGQNVTLSCEQNLNHDAMYWYRQDPGQGLRLIYYSQIVNDFQKGDIAEGYSVSREKKESFPLTVTSAQKNPTAFYLCASSISRGNEQFFGPGTRLTVL.

The genes are TRBV4-2 and TRBJ2-1; D is ambiguous. Germline V gene sequence: CDR1 LGHNA, CDR2 YNFKEQ. Deletions cut 1 base from V and 6 bases from J, with 10 bases between. The CDR3 loop spans 14 amino acids. CDR3 in amino acids: CASSQGRSSNEQFF. Written as DNA, the CDR3 is TGTGCCAGCAGCCAAGGCAGGTCGAGCAATGAGCAGTTCTTC.

This chain links TRBV11-2 with TRBJ1-2, with TRBD1 matching 9 bases. Trimming cost V 5 bases and J 6 bases; bases outside gene matches: 4. Germline CDR1 is SGHAT and CDR2 is FQNNGV. The CDR3 extends over 13 amino acids. Here the CDR3 reads CASSPGTGNGYTF. CDR3 DNA: TGTGCCAGCAGCCCCGGGACAGGGAATGGCTACACCTTC. Full variable domain (outside the CDR3, taken from reference TRBV11-2 and TRBJ1-2): EAGVAQSPRYKIIEKRQSVAFWCNPISGHATLYWYQQILGQGPKLLIQFQNNGVVDDSQLPKDRFSAERLKGVDSTLKIQPAKLEDSAVYLCASSPGTGNGYTFGSGTRLTVV.

The rearrangement uses TRBV20-1 and TRBJ2-3, with D tentatively TRBD2 (5 bases). Germline CDR1 reads DFQATT; CDR2 reads SNEGSKA (reference sequence). Trimming left V 8 bases short and J 5 bases short, with 11 bases between. The CDR3 spans 11 residues. The CDR3 spells CSPGLLDTQYF. The CDR3 bases are TGCAGTCCCGGACTGTTAGATACGCAGTATTTT.

CDR3 bases: TGTGCCAGCAGTTTAATACTACCCACCGGGGAGCTGTTTTTT. Translation: CASSLILPTGELFF. The rearrangement links TRBV28 to TRBJ2-2; no firm D call. Trimming removed 2 bases from V and 4 bases from J, with 8 bases in between. This CDR3 has 14 residues. Germline V gene lookup returns CDR1 MDHEN and CDR2 SYDVKM.

The rearrangement joins TRBV5-1 to TRBJ2-1; possibly TRBD2 for D (6 bases). The CDR3 consists of 22 residues. Deletions cut 4 bases from V and 0 bases from J, with 32 bases between. Germline V gene sequence: CDR1 SGHRS, CDR2 YFSETQ. In nucleotides, the CDR3 is TGCGCCAGCAGCATGCCCACTTGGCGGGGCTTAGATCAAATCAGCTCCTACAATGAGCAGTTCTTC. Its translation: CASSMPTWRGLDQISSYNEQFF.

This chain's CDR3 is CASSLVGDRSGFFSYEQYF. Written as DNA, the CDR3 is TGTGCCAGCAGCTTAGTGGGGGACAGATCAGGGTTCTTCTCCTACGAGCAGTACTTC. This chain links TRBV11-2 with TRBJ2-7; 7 bases line up with TRBD1. Germline assignment: CDR1 SGHAT and CDR2 FQNNGV. This CDR3 comprises 19 residues. Trimming removed 1 base from V and 0 bases from J; junction bases left unmatched: 15.

The chain combines TRBV7-9 with TRBJ1-1; D is ambiguous. The V end was cut by 3 bases, the J end by 0 bases, with 11 bases between. Germline CDR1 is SEHNR and CDR2 is FQNEAQ (reference sequence). The CDR3 is 15 residues long. The CDR3 DNA follows: TGTGCCAGCAGCTTTGGTTCAGGCGTGAACACTGAAGCTTTCTTT. Its translation is CASSFGSGVNTEAFF.

The V and J genes are TRBV7-2 and TRBJ2-1; 8 bases fit TRBD2. The CDR3 contains 14 residues. V lost 6 bases to trimming and J lost 10 bases; unmatched junction nucleotides: 11. CDR1 is SGHTA and CDR2 is FQGNSA in the germline V gene. The CDR3 spells CASSKEGVAGEQFF. CDR3 DNA sequence: TGTGCCAGCAGTAAAGAGGGGGTAGCGGGAGAGCAGTTCTTC.

The chain is built from TRBV7-9 and TRBJ1-1, with 7 bases lining up with TRBD1. Trimming took 1 base from V and 6 from J; bases not matched to a gene: 8. Looked up from germline, CDR1 is SEHNR and CDR2 is FQNEAQ (reference sequence). The CDR3 has 15 residues. In DNA, the CDR3 is TGTGCCAGCAGCTTAGAGGCAGGGGGTCTCGCTGAAGCTTTCTTT. This sequence encodes CASSLEAGGLAEAFF.

The J gene is TRBJ1-4, the V gene TRBV14; D is unclear. Trimming removed 0 bases from V and 3 bases from J, with 17 bases in between. Germline-derived CDR1 and CDR2 are SGHDN and FVKESK. There are 18 residues in the CDR3. The CDR3 protein is CASSQDSVGRSANEKLFF. CDR3 coding DNA: TGTGCCAGCAGCCAAGATAGCGTCGGGCGGTCGGCTAATGAAAAACTGTTTTTT.

The CDR3 here is CASTTGGAYTGELFF. CDR3 sequence (DNA): TGTGCCAGTACCACCGGGGGGGCCTACACCGGGGAGCTGTTTTTT. V is TRBV19 and J is TRBJ2-2; 8 nucleotides line up with TRBD2. V was pared by 7 bases and J by 3 bases, with 7 bases of the junction left unmatched. Germline CDR1 reads LNHDA; CDR2 reads SQIVND (reference sequence). The length of the CDR3 is 15 residues.

With regard to this clone: The sample carries other DNA sequences with the same CDR3. The chain combines TRBV30 with TRBJ2-1; 11 bases match TRBD2. With 0 bases clipped from V and 9 bases from J, the junction kept 4 bases outside the gene matches. The CDR3 covers 14 residues. Germline CDR1 reads GTSNPN; CDR2 reads SVGIG (reference sequence). The CDR3 sequence is CAWSVLAGVGEQFF. DNA of the CDR3: TGTGCCTGGAGTGTACTAGCGGGAGTTGGTGAGCAGTTCTTC. Full variable domain (missing parts from reference TRBV30 and TRBJ2-1): SQTIHQWPATLVQPVGSPLSLECTVEGTSNPNLYWYRQAAGRGLQLLFYSVGIGQISSEVPQNLSASRPQDRQFILSSKKLLLSDSGFYLCAWSVLAGVGEQFFGPGTRLTVL.

The rearrangement uses TRBV5-1 and TRBJ1-2; TRBD1 aligns across 9 bases. The CDR3 loop spans 14 amino acids. Unmatched junction bases numbered 6, after V lost 4 bases and J lost 5 bases. Per the germline V gene, CDR1 is SGHRS and CDR2 is YFSETQ. The CDR3: CASSPGDREYGYTF. CDR3 coding DNA: TGCGCCAGCAGCCCCGGGGACAGGGAATATGGCTACACCTTC.

The V and J genes are TRBV10-2 and TRBJ1-4; D possibly corresponds to TRBD1 (5 bases). The CDR3 sequence is 13 residues long. V was cut by 7 bases and J by 8 bases, with 14 bases left in between. Germline values: CDR1 WSHSY, CDR2 SAAADI. The CDR3 bases are TGCGCCAGCATGGGGGAAACCTTCGAAAAACTGTTTTTT. It is translated as CASMGETFEKLFF.

V gene TRBV27 combines with J gene TRBJ1-4; a weak D match, TRBD1 (6 bases). CDR1 MNHEY and CDR2 SMNVEV come from the germline V gene (reference sequence). Trimming pared 2 bases from V and 2 bases from J, leaving 15 bases between. CDR3 length: 17 amino acids. CDR3 loop: CASSLMAGVGTNEKLFF. CDR3 bases: TGTGCCAGCAGTTTAATGGCAGGGGTAGGGACTAATGAAAAACTGTTTTTT.

CDR3 bases: TGTGCCAGCTCACCACGCGGGGGGCTGACTTTGGGCGAGCAGTACTTC. It yields the protein CASSPRGGLTLGEQYF. The J gene is TRBJ2-7, the V gene TRBV18, with TRBD2 identical over 8 bases. This CDR3 region has 16 residues. Germline values: CDR1 KGHSH, CDR2 LQKENI. Trimming removed 1 base from V and 6 bases from J; junction bases left unmatched: 11.

The genes are TRBV5-4 and TRBJ2-7; 11 bases map to TRBD2. V was clipped by 2 bases and J by 6 bases; unmatched bases: 4. The germline V gene has CDR1 SGHNT and CDR2 YYREEE (reference sequence). This CDR3 contains 14 residues. The DNA of the CDR3 is TGTGCCAGCAGCTTTACTAGCGGGAGACCCGAGCAGTACTTC. As protein: CASSFTSGRPEQYF. Looking up the rest from reference TRBV5-4 and TRBJ2-7 gives the full variable domain: ETGVTQSPTHLIKTRGQQVTLRCSSQSGHNTVSWYQQALGQGPQFIFQYYREEENGRGNFPPRFSGLQFPNYSSELNVNALELDDSALYLCASSFTSGRPEQYFGPGTRLTVT.